The present T cell receptor (beta chain) was sequenced within a study of T cell changes during pregnancy in multiple sclerosis. Germline CDR1 reads SNHLY; CDR2 reads FYNNEI. The CDR3 has 18 residues. V was clipped by 4 bases and J by 1 base; unmatched bases: 7. Sequenced by immunoSEQ multiplex PCR; TCRdb stores in-frame clones only, minus some. The data show around 44,000 clones, with approximately 94% seen just once and roughly 8.3% held by the top ten. This material consisted of CD8+ T cells from peripheral blood mononuclear cells, taken in the third trimester of pregnancy. This TCR was recovered from a female donor with multiple sclerosis, enrolled in a pregnancy study. This rearrangement joins TRBV2 to TRBJ2-3; TRBD2 agrees at 14 bases. CDR3 region: CASSAGTSGRWGTDTQYF. In nucleotides, the CDR3 is TGTGCCAGCAGTGCCGGGACTAGCGGGAGATGGGGCACAGATACGCAGTATTTT.